This T cell receptor beta chain was found in a study of T cells in Graves' hyperthyroidism and ophthalmopathy. General observations from the study: Most expanded thyroid clonotypes above 0.001 also appeared in blood. By a 13 V-J model, ophthalmopathy was set apart from stable hyperthyroidism.

The V gene's germline CDR1 is SGDLS and CDR2 YYNGEE. The CDR3 runs 16 residues. V was pared by 4 bases and J by 1 base, with 18 bases between. Concerning this clonotype: The target antigen is unknown.

RNA transcripts gave rise to amplified TCR beta CDR3 regions. A first-round RT-PCR of the TCR CDR3 used the HTBI primer set. TCRdb recomputed calls from the multiplex PCR reads with MiXCR, one row per CDR3 protein. The data show 300,000 to 450,000 distinct CDR3 sequences, about 14% seen once. Clinical symptoms, serum thyroxine and TRAb, thyroid ultrasound and orbital computed tomography together formed the diagnostic basis. The PBMCs studied were ones that came from 10 ml fresh peripheral blood. This rearrangement joins TRBV9 to TRBJ2-7; D is ambiguous. The sequence came from a woman aged 25 to 45 with Graves' ophthalmopathy. The source material was blood. DNA for the CDR3: TGTGCCAGCAGCAACGCCCCAGGACCCTCGTCCTACGAGCAGTACTTC. Translating gives CASSNAPGPSSYEQYF.